The rows below give T cell receptor beta chains drawn from one sample of a study of T cell responses to AZD1222 COVID-19 vaccine. Sequencing was performed with immunoSEQ multiplex PCR; in TCRdb, only in-frame clones are kept and a portion is missing. The sample yields over 100,000 clones, approximately 90% seen once. Sequences were derived from peripheral blood, sampled 28 days after the second AZD1222 dose. The receptors were sampled from an adult who received the AZD1222 COVID-19 vaccine. Each CDR3 is given with its conserved first and last residue. The D gene is left open where the match is weak. Size is stated for part of the rows, as once, few or many counts, or as a class when the clone is expanded.

len: 12
d_gene: NA
j_gene: TRBJ2-1
abundance: NA
v_gene: TRBV29-1
CDR3aa: CSVHGVGDEQFF
CDR3nt: TGCAGCGTTCATGGGGTGGGGGATGAGCAGTTCTTC

len: 12
d_gene: NA
j_gene: TRBJ2-7
abundance: NA
v_gene: TRBV6-2/TRBV6-3
CDR3aa: CASSPQGYEQYF
CDR3nt: TGTGCCAGCAGTCCCCAGGGTTACGAGCAGTACTTC

len: 15
d_gene: NA
j_gene: TRBJ1-2
abundance: few
v_gene: TRBV28
CDR3aa: CASSGRGGTNYGYTF
CDR3nt: TGTGCCAGCAGTGGGAGGGGCGGAACCAACTATGGCTACACCTTC

len: 15
d_gene: TRBD1
j_gene: TRBJ1-2
abundance: NA
v_gene: TRBV20-1
CDR3aa: CSASPGTGTSGGYTF
CDR3nt: TGCAGTGCTAGTCCCGGGACAGGGACGTCCGGGGGCTACACCTTC

len: 16
d_gene: NA
j_gene: TRBJ1-4
abundance: NA
v_gene: TRBV6-2/TRBV6-3
CDR3aa: CASSRDREPTNEKLFF
CDR3nt: TGTGCCAGCAGTCGTGACAGAGAACCAACTAATGAAAAACTGTTTTTT

len: 12
d_gene: NA
j_gene: TRBJ2-1
abundance: NA
v_gene: TRBV6-6
CDR3aa: CASSPPVGGQFF
CDR3nt: TGTGCCAGCAGTCCCCCAGTCGGTGGGCAGTTCTTC

len: 16
d_gene: NA
j_gene: TRBJ2-7
abundance: NA
v_gene: TRBV19
CDR3aa: CASSINPTGRVYEQYF
CDR3nt: TGTGCCAGTAGTATTAACCCGACAGGGAGGGTCTACGAGCAGTACTTC

len: 15
d_gene: TRBD1
j_gene: TRBJ1-6
abundance: NA
v_gene: TRBV7-3
CDR3aa: CASSLNRQGASPLHF
CDR3nt: TGTGCCAGCAGCTTAAACCGACAGGGGGCCTCACCCCTCCACTTT

len: 14
d_gene: NA
j_gene: TRBJ1-1
abundance: once
v_gene: TRBV5-5
CDR3aa: CASSLRAMNTEAFF
CDR3nt: TGTGCCAGCAGCCTACGGGCCATGAACACTGAAGCTTTCTTT

len: 16
d_gene: TRBD1
j_gene: TRBJ1-2
abundance: NA
v_gene: TRBV15
CDR3aa: CATSRDRGTGGRGYTF
CDR3nt: TGTGCCACCAGCAGAGATCGGGGTACAGGGGGTCGTGGCTACACCTTC

len: 13
d_gene: NA
j_gene: TRBJ2-1
abundance: NA
v_gene: TRBV5-4
CDR3aa: CASSLDTGTGQFF
CDR3nt: TGTGCCAGCAGCTTGGATACAGGGACGGGACAGTTCTTC

len: 13
d_gene: NA
j_gene: TRBJ2-7
abundance: NA
v_gene: TRBV5-4
CDR3aa: CASSRTEQYEQYF
CDR3nt: TGTGCCAGCAGCCGGACAGAACAATACGAGCAGTACTTC

len: 12
d_gene: NA
j_gene: TRBJ2-1
abundance: NA
v_gene: TRBV18
CDR3aa: CASSGSLNEQFF
CDR3nt: TGTGCCAGCTCCGGTAGTTTGAATGAGCAGTTCTTC

len: 15
d_gene: TRBD1
j_gene: TRBJ2-7
abundance: NA
v_gene: TRBV27
CDR3aa: CATSRRDRRSYEQYF
CDR3nt: TGTGCCACCTCGAGAAGGGACAGGCGCTCCTACGAGCAGTACTTC

len: 13
d_gene: NA
j_gene: TRBJ1-2
abundance: NA
v_gene: TRBV3-1/TRBV3-2
CDR3aa: CASSPTLGYGYTF
CDR3nt: TGTGCCAGCAGCCCCACCCTTGGCTATGGCTACACCTTC

len: 12
d_gene: NA
j_gene: TRBJ1-2
abundance: NA
v_gene: TRBV12-3/TRBV12-4
CDR3aa: CASSLDDYGYTF
CDR3nt: TGTGCCAGCAGTTTAGATGATTATGGCTACACCTTC